The 32 T cell receptor beta chains listed next were all sequenced from one sample in a study of blood T cell repertoires in COVID-19. Sequencing used immunoSEQ multiplex PCR; TCRdb keeps in-frame clones, though not all of them. This sample yields 150,000 or so clones, of which roughly 84% are seen a single time; less than 15% belongs to the top ten. Input material: peripheral blood. The receptors originated from a man aged 18 to 35 with active or convalescent COVID-19.

The chain carries TRBV11-2 and TRBJ2-5; possibly TRBD1 for D (6 bases). Trimming removed 2 bases at V and 5 bases at J, with 15 bases between. The germline V gene has CDR1 SGHAT and CDR2 FQNNGV. The CDR3 consists of 15 residues. DNA for the CDR3: TGTGCCAGCAGCTTATTCAGGGGACCGTGGGAGACCCAGTACTTC. Translated, it gives CASSLFRGPWETQYF. Combining the CDR3 with reference TRBV11-2 and TRBJ2-5 gives the whole variable domain EAGVAQSPRYKIIEKRQSVAFWCNPISGHATLYWYQQILGQGPKLLIQFQNNGVVDDSQLPKDRFSAERLKGVDSTLKIQPAKLEDSAVYLCASSLFRGPWETQYFGPGTRLLVL.

J is TRBJ2-3 and V is TRBV6-1; the match to TRBD1 covers 8 bases. The CDR3 is made up of 14 amino acids. The germline CDR1 and CDR2 sequences are MNHNS and SASEGT. Trimming at V came to 3 bases and at J to 1 base, leaving 0 bases not matched to a gene. The chain's CDR3 is CASSDRGRTDTQYF. The CDR3 DNA is TGTGCCAGCAGTGACAGGGGGCGCACAGATACGCAGTATTTT.

The CDR3 bases are TGTGCCAGCAGCTTAGTGTCTCTGGGGCCACGTACAGATACGCAGTATTTT. This gives the protein CASSLVSLGPRTDTQYF. The chain carries TRBV7-2 and TRBJ2-3, with D maybe TRBD1 (5 bases). Per germline, CDR1 SGHTA and CDR2 FQGNSA. V lost 1 base to trimming and J lost 3 bases, with 17 bases between them. The CDR3 is 17 residues long.

This chain links TRBV6-1 with TRBJ2-6, with unresolved D. The germline gives CDR1 MNHNS, CDR2 SASEGT. Trimming cost V 4 bases and J 0 bases, with 10 bases left between them. The CDR3 runs to 16 residues. The CDR3 is CASSVAESSGANVLTF. For the CDR3, the DNA is TGTGCCAGCAGTGTAGCAGAGAGCTCTGGGGCCAACGTCCTGACTTTC.

A few counts support this clone. The chain joins TRBV10-3 to TRBJ2-1, with 8 bases that match TRBD2. V gave up 3 bases and J gave up 7 bases; unmatched junction bases: 17. CDR3 length: 18 residues. Per the germline V gene, CDR1 is ENHRY and CDR2 is SYGVKD. The CDR3 here is CAISESNPTGGPRNEQFF. In DNA, the CDR3 is TGTGCCATCAGTGAATCCAATCCGACGGGGGGGCCGAGGAATGAGCAGTTCTTC.

This chain uses TRBV5-8 with TRBJ2-5; 7 positions match TRBD2. J lost 2 bases, V lost 1 base, and 2 bases had no gene match. The CDR3 runs 14 residues. Germline V CDR1 and CDR2: SGHTS, YDEGEE. This CDR3 reads CASSLWGGQETQYF. CDR3 coding DNA: TGTGCCAGCAGCTTGTGGGGGGGGCAAGAGACCCAGTACTTC.

This clone was observed once. This chain uses TRBV4-1 with TRBJ2-5; 7 nucleotides agree with TRBD1. The V and J ends lost 2 bases and 5 bases, in that order; junction bases with no gene match: 2. This CDR3 is 13 amino acids long. Germline values: CDR1 MGHRA, CDR2 YSYEKL. Written as DNA, the CDR3 is TGCGCCAGCAGCCAACAACAGGGGGAGACCCAGTACTTC. It is translated as CASSQQQGETQYF.

V usage is TRBV27 and J usage is TRBJ1-1; D uncertain. The germline V gene encodes CDR1 MNHEY and CDR2 SMNVEV (reference sequence). This CDR3 region has 14 residues. The V and J ends lost 2 bases and 0 bases respectively, with 7 bases between them. DNA for the CDR3: TGTGCCAGCAGTTTACAGAGGATGAACACTGAAGCTTTCTTT. It encodes CASSLQRMNTEAFF.

The chain links TRBV2 to TRBJ1-5; the D gene is possibly TRBD1 (6 bases). The CDR3 consists of 13 residues. Germline CDR1 reads SNHLY; CDR2 reads FYNNEI. The germline V and J ends were trimmed by 6 bases and 2 bases, with 8 bases remaining between them. The DNA for the CDR3 is TGTGCCAGCAGCAGGGGCGGCAATCAGCCCCAGCATTTT. It encodes CASSRGGNQPQHF.

This clone was seen just once. V gene TRBV5-8 combines with J gene TRBJ2-1, with D uncertain. Trimming took 1 base from V and 9 from J, leaving 5 bases between them. The CDR3 runs 11 residues. Germline V gene data show CDR1 as SGHTS and CDR2 as YDEGEE. Here the CDR3 DNA reads TGTGCCAGCAGCTTGACAGTTGAGCAGTTCTTC. Residues: CASSLTVEQFF.

The chain carries TRBV6-5 and TRBJ2-7; TRBD1 might be the D (5 bases). The V gene's germline CDR1 is MNHEY and CDR2 SVGAGI. The CDR3 length is 16 residues. Trimming left V 0 bases short and J 1 base short, with 13 bases between. CDR3 DNA: TGTGCCAGCAGTTACTCTTACAGGAAGGAATCCTACGAGCAGTACTTC. Amino acid sequence: CASSYSYRKESYEQYF.

V and J are TRBV13 and TRBJ2-7; 10 nucleotides align to TRBD1. This CDR3 has 14 amino acids. The ends lost 3 bases at V and 3 bases at J; junction bases unmatched: 2. The germline V gene has CDR1 PRHDT and CDR2 FYEKMQ (reference sequence). CDR3 DNA sequence: TGTGCCAGCAGCTTCCGGGACAGGGGCTACGAGCAGTACTTC. Its translation is CASSFRDRGYEQYF. Complete variable domain (other parts from reference TRBV13 and TRBJ2-7): AAGVIQSPRHLIKEKRETATLKCYPIPRHDTVYWYQQGPGQDPQFLISFYEKMQSDKGSIPDRFSAQQFSDYHSELNMSSLELGDSALYFCASSFRDRGYEQYFGPGTRLTVT.

The chain uses TRBV30 and TRBJ2-3; TRBD2 agrees at 10 bases. From germline, CDR1 is GTSNPN and CDR2 SVGIG (reference sequence). The V and J ends lost 8 bases and 9 bases, in that order; junction bases with no gene match: 14. This CDR3 comprises 14 residues. The CDR3, as DNA: TGTGCCAGATCTAGCGGGAGTGGTAGCTCGACGCAGTATTTT. Translated: CARSSGSGSSTQYF.

This rearrangement joins TRBV6-5 to TRBJ2-1; D possibly corresponds to TRBD2 (6 bases). CDR3 length equals 15 residues. In germline, CDR1 is MNHEY, CDR2 SVGAGI. With 6 bases removed from V and 3 bases from J, the gap between germline ends came to 15 bases. DNA of the CDR3: TGTGCCAGCAGAACTAGCCGCCGGGACTACAATGAGCAGTTCTTC. Translated, it gives CASRTSRRDYNEQFF.

The chain couples TRBV18 to TRBJ1-4; D might be TRBD1 (6 bases). Trimming left V 5 bases short and J 5 bases short, with 6 bases between. Germline CDR1 KGHSH, CDR2 LQKENI. CDR3 length: 12 residues. CDR3 region: CASSRGNEKLFF. The CDR3 DNA is TGTGCCAGCTCAAGGGGGAATGAAAAACTGTTTTTT.

The chain carries TRBV3-1 (or the pseudogene TRBV3-2) and TRBJ1-3; TRBD1 aligns across 10 bases. Germline assignment: CDR1 LGHDT and CDR2 YNNKEL (reference sequence). The J segment lost 0 bases and the V segment lost 3 bases, leaving 8 bases of the junction unmatched. The CDR3 has 18 amino acids. CDR3 amino acids: CASSHLVTGGISGNTIYF. The CDR3, as DNA: TGTGCCAGCAGCCACCTGGTGACAGGGGGCATCTCTGGAAACACCATATATTTT.

The rearrangement links TRBV27 to TRBJ2-3, with a possible D match to TRBD2 (5 bases). Trimming removed 3 bases at V and 2 bases at J, with 12 bases between. The CDR3 sequence is 15 residues long. Per the germline V gene, CDR1 is MNHEY and CDR2 is SMNVEV (reference sequence). CDR3 sequence (DNA): TGTGCCAGCAGTTTTGGAGGAAGCGCCACAGATACGCAGTATTTT. Its translation: CASSFGGSATDTQYF.

The chain employs TRBV30 and TRBJ2-5, with TRBD2 matching 8 bases. The CDR3 runs to 14 residues. The trim removed 0 bases at V and 5 bases at J, leaving 5 bases unmatched. CDR1 and CDR2 from the germline V gene are GTSNPN and SVGIG (reference sequence). CDR3 nucleotides: TGTGCCTGGAGTGTAAGCGGGAGCGGGGAGACCCAGTACTTC. This codes for CAWSVSGSGETQYF.

This clone showed up just once. V is TRBV7-9 and J is TRBJ2-3, with D maybe TRBD2 (6 bases). Trimming cost V 1 base and J 6 bases, with 20 bases left between them. Germline CDR1 and CDR2: SEHNR and FQNEAQ (reference sequence). The CDR3 loop spans 17 amino acids. CDR3 in amino acids: CASSLDVVAGTPDTQYF. The CDR3 coding sequence is TGTGCCAGCAGCTTAGACGTAGTGGCGGGAACGCCGGATACGCAGTATTTT.

This clone was counted between two and nine times. The chain combines TRBV6-5 with TRBJ2-7; D uncertain. The germline gives CDR1 MNHEY, CDR2 SVGAGI. The CDR3 spans 15 residues. The V gene lost 3 bases and the J gene lost 3 bases, with 15 bases spanning the gap. DNA of the CDR3: TGTGCCAGCAGTTATGGAAGCGATACCCTCTACGAGCAGTACTTC. It encodes CASSYGSDTLYEQYF.

V gene TRBV4-1 combines with J gene TRBJ2-1, with 7 bases aligning to TRBD1. The trim removed 3 bases at V and 8 bases at J, leaving 10 bases unmatched. The CDR3 has 15 amino acids. The germline gives CDR1 MGHRA, CDR2 YSYEKL. DNA of the CDR3: TGCGCCAGCAGCCACCTCGACAGGGATGCCGATGAGCAGTTCTTC. Its translation: CASSHLDRDADEQFF.

V usage is TRBV6-2 or TRBV6-3 and J usage is TRBJ2-7; D may be TRBD2 (5 bases). Trimming removed 2 bases from V and 3 bases from J, with 14 bases in between. The CDR3 covers 15 residues. Germline CDR1 is MNHEY and CDR2 is SVGEGT. For the CDR3, the DNA is TGTGCCAGCAGTTACGAGCCGGGAATGAGCTACGAGCAGTACTTC. It translates to CASSYEPGMSYEQYF.

V and J are TRBV3-1 (or the pseudogene TRBV3-2) and TRBJ2-5; D is unclear. The CDR3 totals 13 residues. Germline loops: CDR1 LGHDT, CDR2 YNNKEL (reference sequence). Trimming left V 1 base short and J 4 bases short, with 7 bases between. The DNA for the CDR3 is TGTGCCAGCAGCCAAGTTCCAGTAGAGACCCAGTACTTC. Translated, it gives CASSQVPVETQYF.

This chain joins TRBV18 and TRBJ2-2; TRBD1 is a possible D gene (5 bases). Germline V gene sequence: CDR1 KGHSH, CDR2 LQKENI. The V gene lost 5 bases and the J gene lost 6 bases, with 16 bases spanning the gap. The CDR3 sequence is 15 residues long. CDR3 DNA: TGTGCCAGCTCATCTCTGTCAGGGTTGGCCGGGGAGCTGTTTTTT. Translated, it gives CASSSLSGLAGELFF.

The chain links TRBV10-1 to TRBJ2-2, with 7 positions matching TRBD2. Germline V gene lookup returns CDR1 WNHNN and CDR2 SYGVQD (reference sequence). Trimming cost V 8 bases and J 1 base; bases outside gene matches: 7. CDR3 length equals 15 residues. CDR3 sequence reads: CASAPGGGNTGELFF. The CDR3 coding sequence is TGCGCCAGCGCCCCGGGCGGGGGGAACACCGGGGAGCTGTTTTTT.

The chain joins TRBV28 to TRBJ1-5, with D uncertain. The V end lost 5 bases, the J end lost 5 bases, and 25 bases lay between the germline ends. CDR3 length: 18 residues. Germline CDR1 reads MDHEN; CDR2 reads SYDVKM. CDR3 region: CASSRPLDRRVRHQPQHF. In DNA form, the CDR3 reads TGTGCCAGCAGTCGCCCCTTGGACCGGAGGGTAAGGCATCAGCCCCAGCATTTT.

This clone was recorded a few times. The chain recombines TRBV18 with TRBJ2-7, with 7 bases fitting TRBD1. The germline CDR1 and CDR2 sequences are KGHSH and LQKENI. CDR3 length: 13 residues. V lost 5 bases, J lost 2 bases, and 3 bases stayed unmatched. The CDR3 DNA is TGTGCCAGCTCAACGGGACAGACCTACGAGCAGTACTTC. The encoded protein is CASSTGQTYEQYF.

This rearrangement joins TRBV5-1 to TRBJ2-7; 9 nucleotides line up with TRBD2. Germline CDR1 reads SGHRS; CDR2 reads YFSETQ. J was trimmed by 0 bases and V by 5 bases; bases with no gene match: 6. The CDR3 is 15 residues long. The CDR3 spells CASRSWRGGSYEQYF. The CDR3 nucleotides are TGCGCCAGCAGGTCCTGGCGGGGGGGCTCCTACGAGCAGTACTTC.

Here the CDR3 reads CSVRTHAGELFF. The CDR3 DNA follows: TGCAGCGTTAGGACACACGCCGGGGAGCTGTTTTTT. The chain links TRBV29-1 to TRBJ2-2, with D perhaps TRBD1 (5 bases). V was trimmed by 5 bases and J by 6 bases, leaving 10 bases between them. Germline values: CDR1 SQVTM, CDR2 ANQGSEA. This CDR3 region has 12 residues.

The chain has TRBV9 and TRBJ2-1; D is possibly TRBD1 (6 bases). V was trimmed by 0 bases and J by 10 bases, leaving 8 bases between them. The CDR3 consists of 12 residues. Germline lookup yields CDR1 SGDLS and CDR2 YYNGEE. This chain's CDR3 is CASSVAGTEQFF. CDR3 sequence (DNA): TGTGCCAGCAGCGTAGCTGGGACAGAGCAGTTCTTC. The whole variable domain, remainder taken from reference TRBV9 and TRBJ2-1, is DSGVTQTPKHLITATGQRVTLRCSPRSGDLSVYWYQQSLDQGLQFLIQYYNGEERAKGNILERFSAQQFPDLHSELNLSSLELGDSALYFCASSVAGTEQFFGPGTRLTVL.

This chain links TRBV24-1 with TRBJ2-3; D may be TRBD1 (6 bases). The CDR3 runs to 13 residues. Trimming left V 7 bases short and J 2 bases short, with 9 bases between. Germline V gene lookup returns CDR1 KGHDR and CDR2 SFDVKD. As DNA, the CDR3 is TGTGCCACCAGGGACAGAAACACAGATACGCAGTATTTT. Protein sequence: CATRDRNTDTQYF.

The chain employs TRBV5-4 and TRBJ2-2, with D maybe TRBD2 (5 bases). The V end lost 5 bases, the J end lost 4 bases, and 15 bases lay between the germline ends. Germline values: CDR1 SGHNT, CDR2 YYREEE (reference sequence). CDR3 length: 15 amino acids. This chain's CDR3 is CASRPDIAITGELFF. Here the CDR3 DNA reads TGTGCCAGCAGGCCTGACATAGCGATCACCGGGGAGCTGTTTTTT.